This T cell receptor (beta chain) stems from a study of CXCR3-negative and CXCR3-positive naive CD8 T cells. Germline CDR1 reads MDHEN; CDR2 reads SYDVKM. The CDR3 has 15 amino acids. As to this clonotype: Its antigen is not known.

Findings and limits, study-wide: The naive subsets expressed comparable surface CD5, and the authors inferred TCR strength from TRB CDR3 properties. Similarly elevated diversity marked both naive subsets, with memory CD8+ cells showing far lower diversity. Naive cells with CXCR3 showed TRB CDR3s that were more hydrophobic than those in CXCR3-negative naive cells.

Naive CD8+ T cells had a CD45RO-CCR7+CD27+CD95- phenotype. 5' RACE with UMI labels generated the TRB cDNA libraries. From its re-call of the 5' RACE reads, TCRdb lists each CDR3 protein once, without DNA. This sample contains about 58,000 distinct CDR3 sequences. The rearrangement uses TRBV28 and TRBJ1-2. This TCR was recovered from a human donor in good health. Some clones in this sample may be carry-over from other donors' samples. Material: naive CXCR3- CD8+ T cells from blood. Subset noted: CD45RO-CCR7+CD27+CD95- naive CD8+ T cells lacking CXCR3 (TNR3-). CDR3: CASSFPSDSFYGYTF.